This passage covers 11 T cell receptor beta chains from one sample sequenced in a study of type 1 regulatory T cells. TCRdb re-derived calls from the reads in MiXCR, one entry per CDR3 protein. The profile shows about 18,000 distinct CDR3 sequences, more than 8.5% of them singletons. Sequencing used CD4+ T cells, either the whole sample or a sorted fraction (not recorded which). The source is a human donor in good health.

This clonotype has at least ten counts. For the CDR3, the DNA is TGCGCCAGCAGCGCCCGGACAGGGAGCACAGGGGAGCTGTTTTTT. Amino acids: CASSARTGSTGELFF. The chain carries TRBV5-1 and TRBJ2-2, with 8 bases aligning to TRBD1. CDR3 length equals 15 residues. The V segment lost 4 bases and the J segment 8 bases; nucleotides outside the gene matches: 10. Germline-derived CDR1 and CDR2 are SGHRS and YFSETQ.

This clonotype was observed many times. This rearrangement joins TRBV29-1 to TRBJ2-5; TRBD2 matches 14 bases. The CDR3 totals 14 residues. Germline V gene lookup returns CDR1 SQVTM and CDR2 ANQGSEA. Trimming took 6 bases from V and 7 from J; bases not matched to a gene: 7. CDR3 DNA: TGCAGCGTCGGGACTAGCGGGAGTGGAGGGACCCAGTACTTC. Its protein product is CSVGTSGSGGTQYF.

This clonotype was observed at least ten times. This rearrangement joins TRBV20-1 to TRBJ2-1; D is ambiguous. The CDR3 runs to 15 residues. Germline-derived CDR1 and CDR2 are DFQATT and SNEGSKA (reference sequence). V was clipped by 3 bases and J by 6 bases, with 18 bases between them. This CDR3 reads CSARGTFFTFNEQFF. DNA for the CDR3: TGCAGTGCTAGGGGTACTTTTTTCACGTTCAATGAGCAGTTCTTC.

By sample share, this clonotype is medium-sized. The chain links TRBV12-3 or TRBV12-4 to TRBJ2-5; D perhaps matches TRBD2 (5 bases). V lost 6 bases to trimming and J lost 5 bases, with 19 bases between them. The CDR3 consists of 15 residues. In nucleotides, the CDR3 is TGTGCCAGCAGCCTAGACGGCTCAGCGGTGGAGACCCAGTACTTC. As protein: CASSLDGSAVETQYF.

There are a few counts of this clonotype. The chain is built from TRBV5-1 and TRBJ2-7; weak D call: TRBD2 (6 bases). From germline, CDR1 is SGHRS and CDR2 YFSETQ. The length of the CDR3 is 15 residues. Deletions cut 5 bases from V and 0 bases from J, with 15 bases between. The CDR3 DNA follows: TGCGCCAGCAGACATTGGCGGGATGCCTCCTACGAGCAGTACTTC. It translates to CASRHWRDASYEQYF.

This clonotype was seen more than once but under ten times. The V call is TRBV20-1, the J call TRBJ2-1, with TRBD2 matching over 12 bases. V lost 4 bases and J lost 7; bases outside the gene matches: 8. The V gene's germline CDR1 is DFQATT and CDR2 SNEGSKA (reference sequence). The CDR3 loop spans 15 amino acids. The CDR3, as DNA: TGCAGTGCTAATCTAGCGGGAGGGCCCCAAAATGAGCAGTTCTTC. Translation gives CSANLAGGPQNEQFF.

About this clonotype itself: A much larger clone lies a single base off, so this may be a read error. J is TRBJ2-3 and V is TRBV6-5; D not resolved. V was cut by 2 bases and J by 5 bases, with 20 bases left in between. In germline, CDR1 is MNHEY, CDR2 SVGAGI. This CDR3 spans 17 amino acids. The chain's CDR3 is CASSYRPRASQVDTQYF. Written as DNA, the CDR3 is TGTGCCAGCAGTTACAGGCCCCGAGCATCTCAGGTAGATACGCAGTATTTT.

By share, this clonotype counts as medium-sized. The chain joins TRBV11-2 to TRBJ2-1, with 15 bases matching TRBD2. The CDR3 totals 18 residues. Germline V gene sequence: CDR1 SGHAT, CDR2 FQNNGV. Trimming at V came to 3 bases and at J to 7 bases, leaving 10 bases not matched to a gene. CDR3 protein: CASSFSISGTSGRNEQFF. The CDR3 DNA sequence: TGTGCCAGCAGCTTCTCGATATCCGGGACTAGCGGGAGGAATGAGCAGTTCTTC.

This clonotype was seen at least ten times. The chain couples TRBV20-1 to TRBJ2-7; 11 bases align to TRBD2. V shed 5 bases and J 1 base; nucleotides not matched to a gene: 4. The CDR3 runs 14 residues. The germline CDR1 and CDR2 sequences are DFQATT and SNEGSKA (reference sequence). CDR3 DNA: TGCAGTGCTCGTAGACTAGCGGGATCCTACGAGCAGTACTTC. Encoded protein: CSARRLAGSYEQYF.

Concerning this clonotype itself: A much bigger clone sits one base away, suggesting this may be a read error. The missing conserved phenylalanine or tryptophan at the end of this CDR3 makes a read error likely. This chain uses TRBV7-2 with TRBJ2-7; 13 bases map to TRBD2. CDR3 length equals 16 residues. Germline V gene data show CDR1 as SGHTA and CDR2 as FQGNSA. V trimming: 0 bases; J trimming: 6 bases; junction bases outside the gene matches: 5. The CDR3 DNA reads TGTGCCAGCAGCTTAGCCTCTGGACTAGCGGGAGCCGAGCAGTACTCC. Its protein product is CASSLASGLAGAEQYS.

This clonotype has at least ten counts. The CDR3 nucleotides are TGTGCCAGCAGTGGATTGAGGGGCGGCTCCTACAATGAGCAGTTCTTC. It yields the protein CASSGLRGGSYNEQFF. The V and J genes are TRBV12-3 or TRBV12-4 and TRBJ2-1; TRBD1 or TRBD2 may be the D gene (5 bases each). The CDR3 contains 16 residues. Trimming pared 5 bases from V and 0 bases from J, leaving 14 bases between.